This passage covers 18 T cell receptor beta chains from one sample sequenced in a study of T cell responses to AZD1222 COVID-19 vaccine. Clones were sequenced by immunoSEQ multiplex PCR, and TCRdb holds only the in-frame ones, with some missing. The sample contains 100,000 to 150,000 clones, around 90% of which appear only once. The sample here was peripheral blood, taken on day 0 of AZD1222 vaccination. The source of these receptors is an adult in good health.

This rearrangement joins TRBV5-1 to TRBJ1-1; 9 bases fit TRBD1. With V trimmed by 4 bases and J by 7 bases, 5 bases remained unmatched. The CDR3 length is 13 residues. Germline V gene sequence: CDR1 SGHRS, CDR2 YFSETQ. The CDR3 nucleotides are TGCGCCAGCAGCCCCGGGACAGGGAGTGAAGCTTTCTTT. Translation: CASSPGTGSEAFF.

The rearrangement links TRBV30 to TRBJ1-5; no reliable D call. This CDR3 is built from 13 residues. Germline CDR1 is GTSNPN and CDR2 is SVGIG (reference sequence). V lost 2 bases and J 7 bases, leaving 12 bases between the germline ends. This CDR3 is CAWSSGLMQPQHF. In DNA form, the CDR3 reads TGTGCCTGGAGTAGTGGGCTTATGCAGCCCCAGCATTTT.

The chain recombines TRBV24-1 with TRBJ1-2; weak D call: TRBD1 (6 bases). The V and J ends lost 5 bases and 3 bases respectively, with 15 bases between them. The CDR3 is made up of 15 amino acids. CDR1 and CDR2 (germline): KGHDR, SFDVKD. CDR3 in amino acids: CATSGGPNRDYGYTF. The CDR3 bases are TGTGCCACCAGTGGGGGGCCCAACCGAGACTATGGCTACACCTTC.

This chain connects TRBV5-5 to TRBJ2-2, with 8 bases matching TRBD2. V dropped 4 bases and J dropped 0; count of bases not matched to a gene: 17. Germline V gene data show CDR1 as SGHKS and CDR2 as YYEKEE (reference sequence). The CDR3 sequence is 20 residues long. CDR3 loop: CASSRPRTPGGGPNTGELFF. The CDR3 DNA follows: TGTGCCAGCAGCAGACCGCGGACCCCGGGCGGGGGGCCGAACACCGGGGAGCTGTTTTTT.

This chain joins TRBV5-4 and TRBJ2-7; 10 positions agree with TRBD1. J was trimmed by 3 bases and V by 6 bases; bases with no gene match: 12. In germline, CDR1 is SGHNT, CDR2 YYREEE (reference sequence). This CDR3 has 16 amino acids. CDR3 nucleotides: TGTGCCAGCAAGACAGGGGGCGCGGAAGATGTCTACGAGCAGTACTTC. This translates into CASKTGGAEDVYEQYF.

V usage is TRBV13 and J usage is TRBJ1-2; D is ambiguous. Germline CDR1 reads PRHDT; CDR2 reads FYEKMQ (reference sequence). The CDR3 contains 15 residues. The V and J ends lost 3 bases and 4 bases respectively, with 15 bases between them. CDR3 loop: CASSLVGQPTYGYTF. The CDR3 region has the DNA TGTGCCAGCAGCTTGGTCGGGCAGCCCACCTATGGCTACACCTTC.

The chain carries TRBV9 and TRBJ2-7, with unresolved D. Per the germline V gene, CDR1 is SGDLS and CDR2 is YYNGEE. CDR3 length: 11 amino acids. V was trimmed by 4 bases and J by 6 bases, leaving 8 bases between them. CDR3 residues: CASSSGPEQYF. CDR3 nucleotides: TGTGCCAGCAGCTCCGGTCCCGAGCAGTACTTC.

V and J are TRBV6-2 or TRBV6-3 and TRBJ1-4, with TRBD1 matching 11 bases. Looked up from germline, CDR1 is MNHEY and CDR2 is SVGEGT. This CDR3 spans 14 amino acids. Germline trimming cut 7 bases from V and 7 bases from J; bases unmatched to any gene: 5. The CDR3 protein is CASTPGQGGEKLFF. The CDR3 coding sequence is TGTGCCAGCACCCCGGGACAGGGGGGTGAAAAACTGTTTTTT.

The CDR3 nucleotides are TGCGCCAGCAGCTTCCAAGGCACAAATGAGCAGTTCTTC. It codes for CASSFQGTNEQFF. V is TRBV5-1 and J is TRBJ2-1; D is ambiguous. V gave up 2 bases and J gave up 7 bases, with 10 bases separating them. Germline V CDR1 and CDR2: SGHRS, YFSETQ. The CDR3 is made up of 13 amino acids.

This rearrangement joins TRBV6-5 to TRBJ2-5, with TRBD2 matching over 7 bases. J gave up 1 base and V 2 bases, and 4 bases lay outside the gene matches. Germline lookup yields CDR1 MNHEY and CDR2 SVGAGI. This CDR3 comprises 15 residues. The CDR3 reads CASSYQGGGQETQYF. The CDR3, as DNA: TGTGCCAGCAGTTACCAGGGCGGGGGCCAAGAGACCCAGTACTTC.

This rearrangement joins TRBV6-2 or TRBV6-3 to TRBJ2-3; 10 bases agree with TRBD2. Germline V gene data show CDR1 as MNHEY and CDR2 as SVGEGT. After removal of 4 bases from V and 0 bases from J, the junction contained 1 base not matched to a gene. This CDR3 contains 15 residues. CDR3 DNA sequence: TGTGCCAGCAGTTCTAGCGGGGGTAGCACAGATACGCAGTATTTT. Translated: CASSSSGGSTDTQYF.

This chain joins TRBV11-3 and TRBJ1-1; 7 bases fit TRBD1. The length of the CDR3 is 13 residues. The germline V gene has CDR1 SGHNT and CDR2 YENEEA. V was pared by 5 bases and J by 8 bases, with 8 bases of the junction left unmatched. This CDR3 is CASSRDRVGEAFF. CDR3 in DNA: TGTGCCAGCAGCCGAGACAGGGTCGGGGAAGCTTTCTTT.

The chain employs TRBV4-2 and TRBJ2-5; 9 nucleotides line up with TRBD1. Trimming cost V 0 bases and J 5 bases; bases outside gene matches: 7. The CDR3 loop spans 16 amino acids. Per germline, CDR1 LGHNA and CDR2 YNFKEQ. The CDR3 DNA reads as TGTGCCAGCAGCCAAGAGGCACAGGGGGCAGGTGAGACCCAGTACTTC. Translating gives CASSQEAQGAGETQYF.

In DNA, the CDR3 is TGTGCCAGCTCCCAACTAGCGGTAAGCTCCTACAATGAGCAGTTCTTC. Translating gives CASSQLAVSSYNEQFF. The gene calls are TRBV18 and TRBJ2-1; 8 bases fit TRBD2. Germline V lookup: CDR1 KGHSH, CDR2 LQKENI. V lost 6 bases, J lost 0 bases, and 7 bases stayed unmatched. The CDR3 covers 16 residues.

This chain joins TRBV9 and TRBJ2-5; perhaps TRBD2 as D (6 bases). CDR1 and CDR2 from the germline V gene are SGDLS and YYNGEE. The CDR3 runs to 15 residues. Trimming removed 0 bases from V and 2 bases from J, with 11 bases in between. The CDR3 reads CASSVGPGVQETQYF. CDR3 nucleotide sequence: TGTGCCAGCAGCGTAGGGCCGGGGGTGCAAGAGACCCAGTACTTC.

The genes are TRBV11-2 and TRBJ2-2, with D possibly called TRBD1 or TRBD2 (6 bases each). This CDR3 has 16 residues. The germline V gene has CDR1 SGHAT and CDR2 FQNNGV. The ends were cut back, 3 bases at V and 0 bases at J, with 11 bases in the middle. The CDR3 is CASSLVRGPNTGELFF. CDR3 sequence (DNA): TGTGCCAGCAGCTTGGTACGGGGGCCGAACACCGGGGAGCTGTTTTTT.

The V call is TRBV18, the J call TRBJ1-1, with D possibly matching TRBD1 (6 bases). This CDR3 is 15 amino acids long. Germline V gene lookup returns CDR1 KGHSH and CDR2 LQKENI. V was clipped by 3 bases and J by 4 bases, with 15 bases between them. The DNA of the CDR3 is TGTGCCAGCTCACCCGTATTGGGGGGCGGCACTGAAGCTTTCTTT. It codes for CASSPVLGGGTEAFF.

V is TRBV3-1 (or the pseudogene TRBV3-2) and J is TRBJ2-2; TRBD2 matches 10 bases. V was pared by 1 base and J by 6 bases, with 5 bases of the junction left unmatched. The CDR3 length is 16 residues. Germline V gene data show CDR1 as LGHDT and CDR2 as YNNKEL (reference sequence). The CDR3 is CASSQVASGGPGELFF. The CDR3 DNA is TGTGCCAGCAGCCAAGTCGCTAGCGGGGGCCCCGGGGAGCTGTTTTTT.